This passage covers 11 T cell receptor beta chains from one sample sequenced in a study of blood T cell repertoires in COVID-19. Data came from immunoSEQ multiplex PCR; TCRdb stores just in-frame clones and leaves some out. The sample holds roughly 290,000 clones; around 87% are singletons and the top ten take less than 2.5%. The specimen was peripheral blood. The receptors originated from a woman in her thirties who had recovered from COVID-19.

The chain combines TRBV5-1 with TRBJ2-2, with 7 positions matching TRBD2. The V gene end was trimmed by 1 base and the J gene end by 4 bases; junction bases not matched to a gene: 7. The CDR3 totals 16 residues. Germline assignment: CDR1 SGHRS and CDR2 YFSETQ. The CDR3 reads CASSLIGLGSTGELFF. For the CDR3, the DNA is TGCGCCAGCAGCTTGATCGGACTAGGGTCCACCGGGGAGCTGTTTTTT.

The rearrangement links TRBV15 to TRBJ2-7; 8 bases are a match to TRBD1. The CDR3 consists of 15 residues. V shed 7 bases and J 2 bases; nucleotides not matched to a gene: 10. Germline assignment: CDR1 LNHNV and CDR2 YYDKDF (reference sequence). This chain's CDR3 is CATTHRQGLPYEQYF. DNA of the CDR3: TGTGCCACCACCCATCGACAGGGGCTTCCCTACGAGCAGTACTTC.

The chain employs TRBV5-1 and TRBJ2-7, with 8 bases matching TRBD1. Germline trimming cut 0 bases from V and 6 bases from J; bases unmatched to any gene: 5. Germline CDR1 SGHRS, CDR2 YFSETQ. The CDR3 length is 14 residues. This chain's CDR3 is CASSLDGQGGEQYF. The DNA for the CDR3 is TGCGCCAGCAGCTTGGACGGACAGGGCGGCGAGCAGTACTTC.

V and J are TRBV11-1 and TRBJ2-4; weak D call: TRBD2 (7 bases). CDR1 and CDR2 from the germline V gene are SGHAT and FQDESV (reference sequence). Trimming stripped 5 bases from V and 5 bases from J, with 13 bases between. This CDR3 is built from 14 residues. DNA of the CDR3: TGTGCCAGCAGCGGAAGGGGGGGCGAAAACATTCAGTACTTC. This gives the protein CASSGRGGENIQYF.

The chain uses TRBV13 and TRBJ2-5; D ambiguous. The germline CDR1 and CDR2 sequences are PRHDT and FYEKMQ (reference sequence). Trimming removed 1 base from V and 6 bases from J, with 12 bases in between. The CDR3 length is 14 residues. In DNA, the CDR3 is TGTGCCAGCAGCTTAGTGCTCGGTCCGAAGACCCAGTACTTC. Its protein is CASSLVLGPKTQYF.

The chain uses TRBV27 and TRBJ2-2; D is possibly TRBD2 (6 bases). V lost 5 bases, J lost 2 bases, and 15 bases lay in between. The CDR3 is 16 amino acids. Germline CDR1 MNHEY, CDR2 SMNVEV (reference sequence). The CDR3 protein is CASSPKPGLNTGELFF. DNA of the CDR3: TGTGCCAGCAGTCCAAAACCGGGACTTAACACCGGGGAGCTGTTTTTT.

The chain is built from TRBV5-1 and TRBJ2-7, with 9 bases that match TRBD1. The germline CDR1 and CDR2 sequences are SGHRS and YFSETQ. This CDR3 region has 13 residues. J lost 5 bases, V lost 4 bases, and 4 bases had no gene match. This CDR3 is CASSRQGVDEQYF. DNA for the CDR3: TGCGCCAGCAGCCGACAGGGGGTGGACGAGCAGTACTTC.

The gene calls are TRBV4-3 and TRBJ1-1, with a possible D match to TRBD1 (5 bases). Germline values: CDR1 LGHNA, CDR2 YSLEER. The CDR3 contains 14 residues. Trimming took 3 bases from V and 1 from J, leaving 9 bases between them. In DNA, the CDR3 is TGCGCCAGCAGCCAGCTGGGGGGGAACACTGAAGCTTTCTTT. Protein sequence: CASSQLGGNTEAFF.

The chain carries TRBV19 and TRBJ2-5, with TRBD2 as a possible D gene (6 bases). The V end was cut by 3 bases, the J end by 1 base, with 15 bases between. CDR1 is LNHDA, CDR2 SQIVND, per germline (reference sequence). The CDR3 covers 16 residues. CDR3 sequence: CASSMYGGAGQETQYF. CDR3 sequence (DNA): TGTGCCAGTAGTATGTACGGAGGGGCGGGCCAAGAGACCCAGTACTTC. Full variable domain (remainder filled in from reference TRBV19 and TRBJ2-5): DGGITQSPKYLFRKEGQNVTLSCEQNLNHDAMYWYRQDPGQGLRLIYYSQIVNDFQKGDIAEGYSVSREKKESFPLTVTSAQKNPTAFYLCASSMYGGAGQETQYFGPGTRLLVL.

The chain links TRBV5-1 to TRBJ2-7; TRBD2 agrees at 11 bases. Germline CDR1 and CDR2: SGHRS and YFSETQ. Trimming cost V 0 bases and J 3 bases; bases outside gene matches: 5. This CDR3 region has 16 residues. The CDR3 DNA reads as TGCGCCAGCAGCTTGGATACGGGACTAGCGGACTACGAGCAGTACTTC. Its protein is CASSLDTGLADYEQYF.

The chain couples TRBV19 to TRBJ1-3, with D unresolved. The CDR3 loop spans 14 amino acids. Germline loops: CDR1 LNHDA, CDR2 SQIVND (reference sequence). Trimming removed 3 bases from V and 4 bases from J, with 10 bases in between. The CDR3 loop reads CASSMSGGGNTIYF. The CDR3 DNA reads as TGTGCCAGTAGTATGTCCGGCGGCGGAAACACCATATATTTT.